The table lists the clone carrying this T cell receptor (beta chain) with many counts. The antigen remains unidentified. The record originates from a study of CD8 T cells in ankylosing spondylitis. CDR3 length: 14 amino acids. CDR1 is DFQATT, CDR2 SNEGSKA, per germline (reference sequence). The V and J ends lost 5 bases and 2 bases, in that order; junction bases with no gene match: 2. The authors made TCR beta libraries by quantitative 5'-RACE with molecular barcodes. TCRdb redid the calling of the 5' RACE reads with MiXCR, one entry per CDR3 protein. Of fewer than 550,000 distinct CDR3 sequences in the sample, approximately 5.3% were seen once. The study's findings and limits: As reported, disease-linked clones showed significant enrichment in matched ankylosing spondylitis synovial fluid. Previous work reported some of these motif variants in the synovial fluid and blood of reactive arthritis. As for the disease-linked clones, they showed a CD8+ phenotype and occurred at relatively low frequencies in peripheral blood. One TCR beta motif, made up of 7 or 8 highly homologous variants, appeared characteristic of ankylosing spondylitis blood.

Sequencing input: blood, either unsorted or a sorted T cell fraction (not recorded which). The clonotype originates from a male donor with ankylosing spondylitis. This chain joins TRBV20-1 and TRBJ2-3; 12 bases are shared with TRBD2. The CDR3 DNA reads TGCAGTGCTTCTAGCGGGGGGGACACAGATACGCAGTATTTT. As protein: CSASSGGDTDTQYF.